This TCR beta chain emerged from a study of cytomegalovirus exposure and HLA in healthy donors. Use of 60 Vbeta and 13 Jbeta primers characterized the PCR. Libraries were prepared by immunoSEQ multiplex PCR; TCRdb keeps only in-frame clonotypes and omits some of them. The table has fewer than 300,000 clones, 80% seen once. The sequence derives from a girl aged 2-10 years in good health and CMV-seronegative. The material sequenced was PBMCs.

The CDR3 DNA follows: TGTGCCAGCATTAGACTAGCTCACTCCTACGAGCAGTACTTC. This sequence encodes CASIRLAHSYEQYF. The gene calls are TRBV2 and TRBJ2-7; 7 bases fit TRBD2. Trimming removed 7 bases from V and 0 bases from J; junction bases left unmatched: 6. The CDR3 runs to 14 residues. Germline CDR1 is SNHLY and CDR2 is FYNNEI.